Detailed here is one TCR beta chain. The antigen is unknown. General observations from the study: Greatest tumor Treg TCR overlap was with tumor naive CD4+ cells.

There are 14 residues in the CDR3. The germline V gene encodes CDR1 SGDLS and CDR2 YYNGEE. The germline V and J ends were trimmed by 4 bases and 3 bases, with 13 bases remaining between them. CD4+CD45RO+CD25- cells were isolated as memory CD4+ T cells. After constant-region reverse-primer amplification, full-length variable regions underwent semi-nested PCR with Nested Universal Primer A. TCRdb independently ran MiXCR on the 5' RACE reads; one entry per CDR3 protein. The sample lists approximately 60,000 distinct CDR3 sequences, about 20% occurring once. Sequenced input: memory CD4+ T cells sorted from a lymph node. Subset of the sample: memory CD4+ T cells, CD4+CD45RO+CD25-. The chain carries TRBV9 and TRBJ2-5; the D gene is possibly TRBD1 (5 bases). The receptor comes from a female donor with breast cancer. CDR3 sequence reads: CASSTSSGKETQYF. CDR3 DNA: TGTGCCAGCAGCACAAGCTCAGGGAAAGAGACCCAGTACTTC.